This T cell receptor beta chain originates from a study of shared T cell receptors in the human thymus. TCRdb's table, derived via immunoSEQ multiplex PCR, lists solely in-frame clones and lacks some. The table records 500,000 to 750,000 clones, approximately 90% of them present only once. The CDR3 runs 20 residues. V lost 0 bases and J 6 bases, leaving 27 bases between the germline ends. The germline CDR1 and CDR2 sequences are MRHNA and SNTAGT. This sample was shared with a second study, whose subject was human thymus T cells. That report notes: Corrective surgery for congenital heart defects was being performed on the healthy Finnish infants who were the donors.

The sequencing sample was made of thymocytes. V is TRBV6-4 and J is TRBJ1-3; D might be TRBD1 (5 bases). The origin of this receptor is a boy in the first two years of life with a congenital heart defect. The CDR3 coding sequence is TGTGCCAGCAGTGACTCCACACCGGCATTGACAGCGAACGACCAAAACACCATATATTTT. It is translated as CASSDSTPALTANDQNTIYF.